What follows are 31 T cell receptor beta chains derived from one specimen sequenced in a study of shared clonotypes between healthy human individuals. The method was immunoSEQ multiplex PCR; TCRdb's version includes in-frame clones alone and lacks a portion of them. The profile covers just over 2,000,000 clones, with roughly 95% appearing a single time and 0.1% to 0.15% taken by the ten largest. Sequenced input: naive CD4+ T cells sorted from blood. Subset denoted: CD45RA+ positively selected. The receptors stem from a man aged 18 to 29 in good health.

Only one count was recorded for this clone. In the same sample, other DNA sequences code for this CDR3. The chain has TRBV7-9 and TRBJ1-5; no definite D call. The CDR3 runs 14 residues. V gave up 2 bases and J gave up 1 base, with 6 bases separating them. Germline V CDR1 and CDR2: SEHNR, FQNEAQ (reference sequence). The CDR3 DNA follows: TGTGCCAGCAGCTTATTAGGGAGCAATCAGCCCCAGCATTTT. Amino acids: CASSLLGSNQPQHF. The full variable domain, completed using reference TRBV7-9 and TRBJ1-5, is DTGVSQNPRHKITKRGQNVTFRCDPISEHNRLYWYRQTLGQGPEFLTYFQNEAQLEKSRLLSDRFSAERPKGSFSTLEIQRTEQGDSAMYLCASSLLGSNQPQHFGDGTRLSIL.

The chain employs TRBV10-3 and TRBJ1-6, with 8 bases aligning to TRBD1. Germline V gene sequence: CDR1 ENHRY, CDR2 SYGVKD. Unmatched junction bases numbered 4, after V lost 8 bases and J lost 7 bases. The CDR3 consists of 13 residues. CDR3 nucleotides: TGTGCCATCGGACAGGGCTTAAATTCACCCCTCCACTTT. This gives the protein CAIGQGLNSPLHF.

The table lists this clone with a count of one. This chain uses TRBV7-3 with TRBJ1-1; a possible D gene is TRBD1 (5 bases). Germline V CDR1 and CDR2: SGHTA, FQGTGA. The V end was cut by 6 bases, the J end by 8 bases, with 10 bases between. The CDR3 extends over 11 amino acids. CDR3 sequence: CASSRDGEAFF. CDR3 nucleotides: TGTGCCAGCAGTCGGGACGGCGAAGCTTTCTTT.

This chain connects TRBV21-1 to TRBJ1-5; the table's D call TRBD1 went unverified against the DNA. TRBV21-1 is a known pseudogene. The CDR3 loop spans 16 amino acids. The CDR3 spells CASSKETTETNQPQHF. The CDR3 nucleotides read TGTGCCAGCAGCAAAGAAACGACAGAGACGAATCAGCCCCAGCATTTT.

V gene TRBV7-2 combines with J gene TRBJ2-1; 9 nucleotides line up with TRBD2. Per germline, CDR1 SGHTA and CDR2 FQGNSA. The CDR3 spans 18 residues. V dropped 2 bases and J dropped 7; count of bases not matched to a gene: 15. The CDR3 DNA sequence: TGTGCCAGCAGCTTAATACCTCGGGGACTAGCATCCAAGAATGAGCAGTTCTTC. Its protein is CASSLIPRGLASKNEQFF.

Remarks on this clone: Other DNA variants within this sample encode the same CDR3. The gene calls are TRBV2 and TRBJ2-3; a possible D gene is TRBD1 (6 bases). This CDR3 has 13 amino acids. V lost 6 bases and J lost 2, with 9 bases in between. The V gene's germline CDR1 is SNHLY and CDR2 FYNNEI. The CDR3 DNA is TGTGCCAGCAGCGGACAGTCCACAGATACGCAGTATTTT. Translation gives CASSGQSTDTQYF. The whole variable domain, remainder taken from reference TRBV2 and TRBJ2-3, is EPEVTQTPSHQVTQMGQEVILRCVPISNHLYFYWYRQILGQKVEFLVSFYNNEISEKSEIFDDQFSVERPDGSNFTLKIRSTKLEDSAMYFCASSGQSTDTQYFGPGTRLTVL.

This chain connects TRBV27 to TRBJ2-7, with D hard to call. CDR1 and CDR2 (germline): MNHEY, SMNVEV (reference sequence). Trimming took off 6 bases at V and 6 bases at J, with 15 bases between the two ends. The CDR3 extends over 13 amino acids. CDR3 sequence reads: CASRPGVFGEQYF. The CDR3 DNA reads TGTGCCAGCAGGCCCGGAGTCTTCGGCGAGCAGTACTTC.

The chain carries TRBV6-1 and TRBJ1-5; D may be TRBD1 (6 bases). Germline loops: CDR1 MNHNS, CDR2 SASEGT. Trimming shortened V by 2 bases and J by 7 bases, and 12 bases separated the two germline ends. This CDR3 has 14 residues. The CDR3 reads CASSERGGWQPQHF. In nucleotides, the CDR3 is TGTGCCAGCAGTGAACGCGGGGGCTGGCAGCCCCAGCATTTT.

The J gene is TRBJ1-6, the V gene TRBV7-2; D gene unclear. V was clipped by 0 bases and J by 3 bases, with 6 bases between them. The CDR3 length is 15 residues. The germline V gene encodes CDR1 SGHTA and CDR2 FQGNSA. The CDR3 region has the DNA TGTGCCAGCAGCTTAGCAGGCAGCTATAATTCACCCCTCCACTTT. The encoded protein is CASSLAGSYNSPLHF.

CDR3 bases: TGTGCCAGCAATGACAGGGTATACGAGCAGTACTTC. This gives the protein CASNDRVYEQYF. The chain uses TRBV25-1 and TRBJ2-7; 7 nucleotides align to TRBD1. The CDR3 extends over 12 amino acids. After removal of 7 bases from V and 4 bases from J, the junction contained 4 bases not matched to a gene. In germline, CDR1 is MGHDK, CDR2 SYGVNS.

The chain recombines TRBV4-1 with TRBJ1-5; tentative D call: TRBD1 (6 bases). CDR1 is MGHRA, CDR2 YSYEKL, per germline. Trimming cost V 3 bases and J 7 bases, with 16 bases left between them. The CDR3 extends over 15 amino acids. The CDR3 reads CASSHVRQAGQPQHF. In DNA, the CDR3 is TGCGCCAGCAGCCATGTCCGACAGGCGGGACAGCCCCAGCATTTT.

This clone was found once. The rearrangement uses TRBV10-3 and TRBJ1-2; no clear D. Looked up from germline, CDR1 is ENHRY and CDR2 is SYGVKD. CDR3 size: 13 residues. In DNA form, the CDR3 reads TGTGCATCTAGTGACGGGGTTGACTATGGCTACACCTTC. Its translation: CASSDGVDYGYTF.

This sequence joins TRBV30 and TRBJ2-3; D call uncertain. From germline, CDR1 is GTSNPN and CDR2 SVGIG (reference sequence). The V end was cut by 2 bases, the J end by 2 bases, with 11 bases between. CDR3 length: 14 amino acids. The CDR3 nucleotides are TGTGCCTGGAGTATGCCCTACACCACAGATACGCAGTATTTT. Translated, it gives CAWSMPYTTDTQYF. Full variable domain (outside the CDR3, taken from reference TRBV30 and TRBJ2-3): SQTIHQWPATLVQPVGSPLSLECTVEGTSNPNLYWYRQAAGRGLQLLFYSVGIGQISSEVPQNLSASRPQDRQFILSSKKLLLSDSGFYLCAWSMPYTTDTQYFGPGTRLTVL.

This clone appeared a few times. The chain links TRBV6-5 to TRBJ2-7; TRBD1 matches 12 bases. Germline V gene data show CDR1 as MNHEY and CDR2 as SVGAGI. The CDR3 totals 15 residues. V was pared by 5 bases and J by 4 bases, with 6 bases of the junction left unmatched. CDR3 bases: TGTGCCAGCAGTCCCGGGACAGGGGGCCTATACGAGCAGTACTTC. It yields the protein CASSPGTGGLYEQYF.

As to this clone: Since a much larger clone is just one base distant, this may be a read error. This chain links TRBV5-4 with TRBJ2-7; D remains ambiguous. The CDR3 length is 14 residues. Per the germline V gene, CDR1 is SGHNT and CDR2 is YYREEE (reference sequence). Trimming shortened V by 0 bases and J by 2 bases, and 9 bases separated the two germline ends. The CDR3 region has the DNA TGTGCCAGCAGCTTGGACTCGCGAGCCTACGAGCAGTACTTC. Amino acid sequence: CASSLDSRAYEQYF.

This sequence joins TRBV7-9 and TRBJ1-6, with D possibly matching TRBD1 (6 bases). Per germline, CDR1 SEHNR and CDR2 FQNEAQ (reference sequence). The CDR3 runs to 16 residues. Between the trimmed V and J ends, which lost 5 bases and 5 bases, there was a span of 16 bases. The CDR3 is CASSRGMTGHNSPLHF. The CDR3, as DNA: TGTGCCAGCAGCCGAGGGATGACAGGCCATAATTCACCCCTCCACTTT. The variable domain in full, completed from reference TRBV7-9 and TRBJ1-6, reads DTGVSQNPRHKITKRGQNVTFRCDPISEHNRLYWYRQTLGQGPEFLTYFQNEAQLEKSRLLSDRFSAERPKGSFSTLEIQRTEQGDSAMYLCASSRGMTGHNSPLHFGNGTRLTVT.

V and J are TRBV28 and TRBJ2-7, with 7 positions matching TRBD1. The CDR3 is made up of 16 amino acids. In germline, CDR1 is MDHEN, CDR2 SYDVKM. Trimming at V came to 5 bases and at J to 4 bases, leaving 14 bases not matched to a gene. CDR3 in DNA: TGTGCCAGCAGTCCAGCGACAGGGAATGGGGTGTACGAGCAGTACTTC. This encodes CASSPATGNGVYEQYF.

A word on this clone: This CDR3 is also generated by other DNA sequences in the sample. The chain couples TRBV5-1 to TRBJ2-2, with TRBD2 matching 8 bases. The CDR3 spans 15 residues. CDR1 is SGHRS, CDR2 YFSETQ, per germline. J gave up 5 bases and V 4 bases, and 7 bases lay outside the gene matches. CDR3 in DNA: TGCGCCAGCAGCCCCGGACTAGCAAATACCGGGGAGCTGTTTTTT. Protein product: CASSPGLANTGELFF. Together with reference TRBV5-1 and TRBJ2-2, the CDR3 gives the full variable domain: KAGVTQTPRYLIKTRGQQVTLSCSPISGHRSVSWYQQTPGQGLQFLFEYFSETQRNKGNFPGRFSGRQFSNSRSEMNVSTLELGDSALYLCASSPGLANTGELFFGEGSRLTVL.

CDR3: CAISEEDRATNEKLFF. As DNA, the CDR3 is TGTGCCATCAGTGAAGAGGACAGAGCAACTAATGAAAAACTGTTTTTT. The V call is TRBV10-3, the J call TRBJ1-4; D possibly corresponds to TRBD1 (6 bases). The V gene's germline CDR1 is ENHRY and CDR2 SYGVKD. The V end lost 3 bases, the J end lost 0 bases, and 11 bases lay between the germline ends. This CDR3 has 16 residues.

The chain has TRBV6-1 and TRBJ1-2, with D maybe TRBD1 (6 bases). The V end lost 8 bases, the J end lost 7 bases, and 20 bases lay between the germline ends. Germline V lookup: CDR1 MNHNS, CDR2 SASEGT. The CDR3 extends over 14 amino acids. CDR3 sequence: CASSLNGGAVGYTF. The CDR3 nucleotides are TGTGCCAGCTCTTTAAATGGGGGGGCAGTTGGCTACACCTTC.

This clone has only a few counts. The chain uses TRBV19 and TRBJ2-5, with TRBD2 matching over 7 bases. This CDR3 is 13 amino acids long. V trimming: 4 bases; J trimming: 2 bases; junction bases outside the gene matches: 1. Germline V gene data show CDR1 as LNHDA and CDR2 as SQIVND (reference sequence). CDR3 loop: CASSSGSQETQYF. As DNA, the CDR3 is TGTGCCAGTAGTAGCGGGAGTCAAGAGACCCAGTACTTC.

The CDR3 DNA reads as TGTGCCAGCTCACCATCAACACCCAGCACAGATACGCAGTATTTT. This encodes CASSPSTPSTDTQYF. V usage is TRBV18 and J usage is TRBJ2-3; D not certain. The germline V and J ends were trimmed by 2 bases and 0 bases, with 9 bases remaining between them. Germline CDR1 and CDR2: KGHSH and LQKENI. There are 15 residues in the CDR3.

CDR3: CASSFNAGPSYEQYF. CDR3 nucleotides: TGTGCCAGCAGCTTTAATGCAGGACCCTCCTACGAGCAGTACTTC. V usage is TRBV7-8 and J usage is TRBJ2-7; D not certain. The CDR3 has 15 residues. In germline, CDR1 is SGHVS, CDR2 FQNEAQ. Trimming took off 3 bases at V and 0 bases at J, with 12 bases between the two ends.

V usage is TRBV9 and J usage is TRBJ2-3; D not certain. Deletions cut 4 bases from V and 5 bases from J, with 8 bases between. Germline lookup yields CDR1 SGDLS and CDR2 YYNGEE. This CDR3 is 12 amino acids long. As DNA, the CDR3 is TGTGCCAGCAGCCTGGGCGGAGATACGCAGTATTTT. Protein sequence: CASSLGGDTQYF. The full variable domain, with the rest looked up from reference TRBV9 and TRBJ2-3, is DSGVTQTPKHLITATGQRVTLRCSPRSGDLSVYWYQQSLDQGLQFLIQYYNGEERAKGNILERFSAQQFPDLHSELNLSSLELGDSALYFCASSLGGDTQYFGPGTRLTVL.

V is TRBV18 and J is TRBJ1-4; perhaps TRBD1 as D (5 bases). The germline V gene encodes CDR1 KGHSH and CDR2 LQKENI. CDR3 size: 15 residues. V was clipped by 3 bases and J by 3 bases, with 11 bases between them. For the CDR3, the DNA is TGTGCCAGCTCACCCGGGGGTCCGGCTAATGAAAAACTGTTTTTT. It is translated as CASSPGGPANEKLFF. Using reference TRBV18 and TRBJ1-4 for the parts outside the CDR3, the full variable domain is NAGVMQNPRHLVRRRGQEARLRCSPMKGHSHVYWYRQLPEEGLKFMVYLQKENIIDESGMPKERFSAEFPKEGPSILRIQQVVRGDSAAYFCASSPGGPANEKLFFGSGTQLSVL.

V and J are TRBV6-6 and TRBJ1-6; 7 bases agree with TRBD1. The length of the CDR3 is 14 residues. Trimming removed 5 bases from V and 9 bases from J; junction bases left unmatched: 7. The V gene's germline CDR1 is MNHNY and CDR2 SVGAGI (reference sequence). CDR3 amino acids: CASSGGTESSPLHF. The CDR3 DNA reads as TGTGCCAGCAGTGGAGGGACAGAGTCTTCACCCCTCCACTTT.

The V and J genes are TRBV2 and TRBJ2-3; D gene uncertain. Trimming left V 5 bases short and J 3 bases short, with 3 bases between. CDR3 size: 11 residues. Germline lookup yields CDR1 SNHLY and CDR2 FYNNEI. The CDR3 spells CASSMTDTQYF. Written as DNA, the CDR3 is TGTGCCAGCAGTATGACAGATACGCAGTATTTT. Filled out from reference TRBV2 and TRBJ2-3, the complete variable domain reads EPEVTQTPSHQVTQMGQEVILRCVPISNHLYFYWYRQILGQKVEFLVSFYNNEISEKSEIFDDQFSVERPDGSNFTLKIRSTKLEDSAMYFCASSMTDTQYFGPGTRLTVL.

V and J are TRBV10-1 and TRBJ2-3; a weak D match, TRBD1 (6 bases). This CDR3 spans 16 amino acids. Deletions cut 4 bases from V and 3 bases from J, with 17 bases between. CDR1 is WNHNN and CDR2 is SYGVQD in the germline V gene (reference sequence). The CDR3 here is CASSGPPGEITDTQYF. As DNA, the CDR3 is TGCGCCAGCAGTGGCCCGCCAGGGGAAATTACAGATACGCAGTATTTT.

The CDR3: CASADSPNTGELFF. Written as DNA, the CDR3 is TGCGCCAGCGCCGACAGCCCGAACACCGGGGAGCTGTTTTTT. The chain recombines TRBV5-1 with TRBJ2-2; D possibly corresponds to TRBD1 (5 bases). This CDR3 is built from 14 residues. Trimming stripped 7 bases from V and 0 bases from J, with 10 bases between. The germline gives CDR1 SGHRS, CDR2 YFSETQ.

The V gene is TRBV6-1, the J gene TRBJ1-5; D remains ambiguous. This CDR3 region has 15 residues. Between the trimmed V and J ends, which lost 5 bases and 1 base, there was a span of 12 bases. Germline V lookup: CDR1 MNHNS, CDR2 SASEGT. CDR3 DNA: TGTGCCAGCAGTACCAGGTTATGGAGCAATCAGCCCCAGCATTTT. Protein sequence: CASSTRLWSNQPQHF.

In its sample, this clone was seen once. The chain carries TRBV4-1 and TRBJ1-4; the D is unclear. There are 16 residues in the CDR3. The germline V and J ends were trimmed by 0 bases and 8 bases, with 16 bases remaining between them. The germline gives CDR1 MGHRA, CDR2 YSYEKL. CDR3 loop: CASSQDPAGLEEKLFF. In DNA, the CDR3 is TGCGCCAGCAGCCAAGATCCGGCGGGGTTGGAGGAAAAACTGTTTTTT.